These T cell receptor beta chains were read from a single sample in a study of blood T cell repertoires in COVID-19. The protocol was immunoSEQ multiplex PCR, while the TCRdb copy is restricted to in-frame clones and leaves out a portion. The repertoire holds some 120,000 clones, with about 81% as singletons. Sequenced input: peripheral blood. The source of these receptors is a woman between 50 and 59 years old with acute or convalescent COVID-19. Both conserved end residues are part of each CDR3. Each record gives: CDR3 length, V gene, clone size, J gene, D gene, CDR3 protein, CDR3 DNA. A D gene is named only where the DNA matches it firmly. The size field is filled for only some rows; it gives once, few, many or a size class.

cdr3_length: 14
v_call: TRBV20-1
clone_size: few
j_call: TRBJ1-2
d_call: .
cdr3_aa: CSASLSGLVYGYTF
cdr3_nt: TGCAGTGCTAGTCTGTCAGGGCTTGTCTATGGCTACACCTTC

cdr3_length: 14
v_call: TRBV5-4
clone_size: .
j_call: TRBJ1-2
d_call: TRBD1
cdr3_aa: CASTQGGNNYGYTF
cdr3_nt: TGTGCCAGCACACAGGGGGGAAATAACTATGGCTACACCTTC

cdr3_length: 14
v_call: TRBV5-1
clone_size: .
j_call: TRBJ2-5
d_call: .
cdr3_aa: CASSSFSPGETQYF
cdr3_nt: TGCGCCAGCAGCTCATTCTCGCCGGGGGAGACCCAGTACTTC

cdr3_length: 15
v_call: TRBV28
clone_size: .
j_call: TRBJ2-2
d_call: TRBD1
cdr3_aa: CASSQGTGKSGELFF
cdr3_nt: TGTGCCAGCAGTCAAGGGACAGGGAAATCCGGGGAGCTGTTTTTT

cdr3_length: 15
v_call: TRBV28
clone_size: once
j_call: TRBJ2-1
d_call: .
cdr3_aa: CASSFPGVSYNEQFF
cdr3_nt: TGTGCCAGCAGCTTTCCTGGAGTATCCTACAATGAGCAGTTCTTC

cdr3_length: 11
v_call: TRBV28
clone_size: .
j_call: TRBJ1-1
d_call: .
cdr3_aa: CASSSREVAFF
cdr3_nt: TGTGCCAGCAGTTCGCGGGAGGTAGCTTTCTTT

cdr3_length: 11
v_call: TRBV20-1
clone_size: .
j_call: TRBJ2-7
d_call: .
cdr3_aa: CSAGGFREQYF
cdr3_nt: TGCAGTGCAGGAGGGTTCCGCGAGCAGTACTTC

cdr3_length: 16
v_call: TRBV11-1
clone_size: .
j_call: TRBJ1-6
d_call: .
cdr3_aa: CASSLALHRDNSPLHF
cdr3_nt: TGTGCCAGCAGCTTAGCGTTGCATCGGGATAATTCACCCCTCCACTTT

cdr3_length: 14
v_call: TRBV19
clone_size: once
j_call: TRBJ2-7
d_call: .
cdr3_aa: CASSISKGDVPQYF
cdr3_nt: TGTGCCAGTAGTATCTCGAAGGGAGACGTCCCGCAGTACTTC

cdr3_length: 15
v_call: TRBV28
clone_size: once
j_call: TRBJ1-4
d_call: .
cdr3_aa: CASSPQGLANEKLFF
cdr3_nt: TGTGCCAGCAGTCCTCAGGGATTAGCTAATGAAAAACTGTTTTTT

cdr3_length: 16
v_call: TRBV27
clone_size: .
j_call: TRBJ2-5
d_call: TRBD2
cdr3_aa: CASSLIAGVDIETQYF
cdr3_nt: TGTGCCAGCAGCTTAATAGCGGGAGTCGATATTGAGACCCAGTACTTC

cdr3_length: 11
v_call: TRBV3-1/TRBV3-2
clone_size: .
j_call: TRBJ1-6
d_call: .
cdr3_aa: CASSQYRVIHF
cdr3_nt: TGTGCCAGCAGCCAGTACAGGGTGATCCACTTT

cdr3_length: 17
v_call: TRBV7-3
clone_size: .
j_call: TRBJ2-1
d_call: TRBD2
cdr3_aa: CASSVTSGGASYNEQFF
cdr3_nt: TGTGCCAGCAGCGTAACTAGCGGGGGGGCTTCGTACAATGAGCAGTTCTTC

cdr3_length: 14
v_call: TRBV2
clone_size: once
j_call: TRBJ1-3
d_call: .
cdr3_aa: CASSLTEVGNTIYF
cdr3_nt: TGTGCCAGCAGCCTGACAGAGGTTGGAAACACCATATATTTT

cdr3_length: 15
v_call: TRBV5-1
clone_size: .
j_call: TRBJ2-3
d_call: TRBD2
cdr3_aa: CASSFSGTTTDTQYF
cdr3_nt: TGCGCCAGCAGCTTTAGCGGGACCACCACAGATACGCAGTATTTT

cdr3_length: 17
v_call: TRBV15
clone_size: .
j_call: TRBJ2-1
d_call: TRBD2
cdr3_aa: CATSRTSGGIPYNEQFF
cdr3_nt: TGTGCCACCAGCAGGACTAGCGGGGGTATCCCCTACAATGAGCAGTTCTTC

cdr3_length: 14
v_call: TRBV11-3
clone_size: .
j_call: TRBJ2-3
d_call: .
cdr3_aa: CASSISGSTDTQYF
cdr3_nt: TGTGCCAGCAGCATAAGCGGTAGCACAGATACGCAGTATTTT

cdr3_length: 13
v_call: TRBV7-9
clone_size: .
j_call: TRBJ1-2
d_call: .
cdr3_aa: CASSLGPQEGYTF
cdr3_nt: TGTGCCAGCAGCTTAGGACCTCAGGAAGGCTACACCTTC

cdr3_length: 13
v_call: TRBV10-3
clone_size: .
j_call: TRBJ1-4
d_call: .
cdr3_aa: CAISDSGVEKLFF
cdr3_nt: TGTGCCATCAGTGATAGCGGGGTTGAAAAACTGTTTTTT

cdr3_length: 13
v_call: TRBV2
clone_size: .
j_call: TRBJ1-1
d_call: TRBD1
cdr3_aa: CADHRGVNTEAFF
cdr3_nt: TGTGCCGATCACAGGGGGGTGAACACTGAAGCTTTCTTT

cdr3_length: 18
v_call: TRBV18
clone_size: few
j_call: TRBJ1-1
d_call: TRBD1
cdr3_aa: CASSPMQDRGLMNTEAFF
cdr3_nt: TGTGCCAGCTCACCGATGCAGGACAGGGGGTTAATGAACACTGAAGCTTTCTTT

cdr3_length: 16
v_call: TRBV1
clone_size: .
j_call: TRBJ1-1
d_call: .
cdr3_aa: CTSSQGQGFMNTEAFF
cdr3_nt: TGCACCAGCAGCCAGGGACAGGGATTCATGAACACTGAAGCTTTCTTT

cdr3_length: 17
v_call: TRBV3-1/TRBV3-2
clone_size: .
j_call: TRBJ1-1
d_call: .
cdr3_aa: CASSQELWDTEDTEAFF
cdr3_nt: TGTGCCAGCAGCCAAGAACTTTGGGACACAGAGGACACTGAAGCTTTCTTT

cdr3_length: 16
v_call: TRBV7-5
clone_size: .
j_call: TRBJ1-5
d_call: .
cdr3_aa: CARSLVQGTLDQPQHF
cdr3_nt: TGTGCCAGAAGCTTAGTACAGGGCACACTTGACCAGCCCCAGCATTTT

cdr3_length: 15
v_call: TRBV11-2
clone_size: .
j_call: TRBJ2-1
d_call: .
cdr3_aa: CASSLTSGGYNEQFF
cdr3_nt: TGTGCCAGCAGCTTAACCAGCGGTGGTTACAATGAGCAGTTCTTC

cdr3_length: 17
v_call: TRBV5-1
clone_size: .
j_call: TRBJ2-3
d_call: TRBD2
cdr3_aa: CASSLSSGPTYTDTQYF
cdr3_nt: TGCGCCAGCAGCTTGTCTAGCGGGCCGACGTACACAGATACGCAGTATTTT

cdr3_length: 12
v_call: TRBV11-2
clone_size: .
j_call: TRBJ1-1
d_call: .
cdr3_aa: CASSVTRIEAFF
cdr3_nt: TGTGCCAGCAGCGTAACAAGAATTGAAGCTTTCTTT

cdr3_length: 15
v_call: TRBV30
clone_size: few
j_call: TRBJ1-5
d_call: .
cdr3_aa: CAWSAGGAPNQPQHF
cdr3_nt: TGTGCCTGGAGTGCCGGGGGGGCGCCGAATCAGCCCCAGCATTTT

cdr3_length: 14
v_call: TRBV10-2
clone_size: .
j_call: TRBJ1-5
d_call: .
cdr3_aa: CASSERQSNQPQHF
cdr3_nt: TGCGCCAGCAGTGAGAGACAGAGCAATCAGCCCCAGCATTTT

cdr3_length: 13
v_call: TRBV3-1/TRBV3-2
clone_size: .
j_call: TRBJ1-2
d_call: .
cdr3_aa: CASSSRQLYGYTF
cdr3_nt: TGTGCCAGCAGCTCGCGGCAACTCTATGGCTACACCTTC

cdr3_length: 17
v_call: TRBV29-1
clone_size: .
j_call: TRBJ2-1
d_call: TRBD2
cdr3_aa: CSVVGSGISPRYNEQFF
cdr3_nt: TGCAGCGTTGTTGGTAGCGGGATTTCCCCCCGTTACAATGAGCAGTTCTTC

cdr3_length: 12
v_call: TRBV19
clone_size: .
j_call: TRBJ1-2
d_call: .
cdr3_aa: CASSSGNSGYTF
cdr3_nt: TGTGCCAGTAGTTCAGGGAATTCTGGCTACACCTTC

cdr3_length: 15
v_call: TRBV10-1
clone_size: .
j_call: TRBJ2-7
d_call: TRBD2
cdr3_aa: CASSPGTSGTYEQYF
cdr3_nt: TGCGCCAGCAGCCCCGGGACTAGCGGGACCTACGAGCAGTACTTC

cdr3_length: 14
v_call: TRBV19
clone_size: .
j_call: TRBJ2-2
d_call: .
cdr3_aa: CASSIGRVGGELFF
cdr3_nt: TGTGCCAGTAGTATAGGCAGGGTTGGCGGGGAGCTGTTTTTT

cdr3_length: 15
v_call: TRBV19
clone_size: .
j_call: TRBJ1-2
d_call: TRBD1
cdr3_aa: CASSRFQTGDVGYTF
cdr3_nt: TGTGCCAGTAGTCGCTTCCAGACAGGGGACGTTGGCTACACCTTC

cdr3_length: 13
v_call: TRBV19
clone_size: .
j_call: TRBJ1-2
d_call: .
cdr3_aa: CASNWAAEGGYTF
cdr3_nt: TGTGCCAGTAATTGGGCGGCGGAGGGCGGCTACACCTTC

cdr3_length: 17
v_call: TRBV15
clone_size: .
j_call: TRBJ2-7
d_call: TRBD2
cdr3_aa: CATSREWTSGYLDEQYF
cdr3_nt: TGTGCCACCAGCAGAGAATGGACTAGCGGTTATTTGGACGAGCAGTACTTC

cdr3_length: 16
v_call: TRBV2
clone_size: .
j_call: TRBJ2-5
d_call: TRBD2
cdr3_aa: CASSEAAGGVLETQYF
cdr3_nt: TGTGCCAGCAGTGAAGCTGCGGGAGGGGTTCTAGAGACCCAGTACTTC

cdr3_length: 13
v_call: TRBV6-5
clone_size: .
j_call: TRBJ2-5
d_call: .
cdr3_aa: CASSLPTEETQYF
cdr3_nt: TGTGCCAGCAGCCTCCCGACTGAAGAGACCCAGTACTTC

cdr3_length: 15
v_call: TRBV9
clone_size: .
j_call: TRBJ1-5
d_call: .
cdr3_aa: CASSVGGVQNQPQHF
cdr3_nt: TGTGCCAGCAGCGTCGGAGGAGTGCAGAATCAGCCCCAGCATTTT

cdr3_length: 12
v_call: TRBV29-1
clone_size: .
j_call: TRBJ2-7
d_call: .
cdr3_aa: CSVVPFNNEQYF
cdr3_nt: TGCAGCGTTGTCCCCTTTAATAACGAGCAGTACTTC